This T cell receptor (beta chain) stems from a study of technical replicates of blood from several donors. Repertoires were generated with immunoSEQ multiplex PCR, while TCRdb's copy carries only in-frame clones and drops some. The repertoire holds tens of thousands of clones, with over 95% as singletons. V was shortened by 7 bases and J by 3 bases, with 17 bases between the two germline ends. CDR3 length: 15 residues. The V gene's germline CDR1 is MGHDK and CDR2 SYGVNS. The origin of this receptor is a human donor in good health. The sample taken for sequencing was T cells isolated from PBMCs. The V call is TRBV25-1, the J call TRBJ2-3, with a possible D match to TRBD2 (6 bases). The CDR3 DNA reads TGTGCCAGCACGGGTTCCGGAGGGTGGACAGATACGCAGTATTTT. Protein sequence: CASTGSGGWTDTQYF.